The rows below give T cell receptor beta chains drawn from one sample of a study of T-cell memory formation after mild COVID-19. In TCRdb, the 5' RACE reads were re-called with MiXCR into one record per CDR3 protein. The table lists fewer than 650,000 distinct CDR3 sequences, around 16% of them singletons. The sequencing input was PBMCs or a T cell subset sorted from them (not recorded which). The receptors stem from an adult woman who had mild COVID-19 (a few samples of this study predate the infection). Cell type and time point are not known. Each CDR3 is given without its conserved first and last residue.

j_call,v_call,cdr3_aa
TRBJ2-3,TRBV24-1,ATSDLQFSGTDTQY
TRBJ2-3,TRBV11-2,ASSSPRGPDTQY
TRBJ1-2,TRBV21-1,ASSPPGGRNYGYT
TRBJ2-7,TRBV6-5,ASSYGTWGRSYEQY
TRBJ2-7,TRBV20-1,SATVGLAGIYEQY
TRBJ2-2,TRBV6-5,ASSYSWVSNTGELF
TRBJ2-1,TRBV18,ASSPSSANNEQF
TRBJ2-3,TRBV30,AWSVLGGRASTDTQY
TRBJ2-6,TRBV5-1,ASSLAGAGANVLT
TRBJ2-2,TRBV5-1,ASSLGETGELF
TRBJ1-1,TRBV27,ASSLSYEGAMNTEAF
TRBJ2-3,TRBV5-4,ASSMGTDTQY
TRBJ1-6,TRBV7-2,ASSLGPRRPANSPLH
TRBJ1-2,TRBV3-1,ASSHSGEFGYGYT
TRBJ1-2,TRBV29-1,SAREDTSLRGYT
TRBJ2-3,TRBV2,ASSETPAGGQDTQY
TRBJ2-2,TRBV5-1,ASSLDLGHTGELF
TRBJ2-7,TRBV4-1,ASSQDPYGTYEQY
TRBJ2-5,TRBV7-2,ASSSRRGGGLAAQY
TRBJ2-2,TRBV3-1,ASSPSQKSLAGGRITGELF
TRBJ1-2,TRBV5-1,ASSSQKVYGYT
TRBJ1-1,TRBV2,ASSGEGPFTEAF
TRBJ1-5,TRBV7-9,ASSHGGQYNQPQH
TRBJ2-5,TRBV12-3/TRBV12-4,ASSLYGGEKETQY
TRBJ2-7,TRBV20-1,SARTEDSYEQY
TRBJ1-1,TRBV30,AWSVNLGRSTEAF
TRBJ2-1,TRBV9,ASSPDTGVTNEQF
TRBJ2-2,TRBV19,ASRRKGTGELF
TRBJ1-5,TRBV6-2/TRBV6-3,ASSYPTGSGQPQH
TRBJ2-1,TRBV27,ASSLRLGTGYNEQF
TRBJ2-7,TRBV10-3,AISGKTGISYEQY
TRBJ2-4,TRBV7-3,ASSLVRSTKNIQY
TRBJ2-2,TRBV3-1,ASSQGTRFTGELF
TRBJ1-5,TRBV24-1,ATRFHLGGNQPQH
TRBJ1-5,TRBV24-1,ATSDDRGLGQPQH
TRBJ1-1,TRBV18,ASSPSRVGDTEAF
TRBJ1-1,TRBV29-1,SVEYPGSNTEAF
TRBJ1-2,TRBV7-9,AGSLVGSNYGYT
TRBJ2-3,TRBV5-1,ASSTSGIRTDTQY
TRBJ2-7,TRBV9,ASSPRTHSYEQY
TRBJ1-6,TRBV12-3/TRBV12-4,ASSLAPSPLPLH
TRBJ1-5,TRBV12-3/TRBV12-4,ASSRGQNSNQPQH
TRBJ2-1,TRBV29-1,SVEDLVGTGSYNEQF
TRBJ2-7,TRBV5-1,ASSGGTVPHEQY
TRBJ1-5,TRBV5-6,ASSLVGANQPQH
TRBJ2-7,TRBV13,ASSPRQVGPIAEQY
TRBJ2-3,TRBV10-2,ASSENKREGSDTQY
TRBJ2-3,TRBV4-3,ASSHVQGGTDTQY